Each of the 17 T cell receptor beta chains below was sequenced from the same sample in a study of cytomegalovirus exposure and HLA in healthy donors. With 60 Vbeta and 13 Jbeta primers, the PCR was carried out. The table came from immunoSEQ multiplex PCR; TCRdb's copy has only in-frame clones and leaves some out. The repertoire holds 57,000 or so clones, with about 81% as singletons. The source material was PBMCs. The source of these receptors is a man aged 45 to 65 in good health and CMV-seropositive.

The chain employs TRBV6-1 and TRBJ1-1, with 7 bases aligning to TRBD1. The CDR3 length is 12 residues. Trimming took 5 bases from V and 11 from J; bases not matched to a gene: 8. Germline CDR1 MNHNS, CDR2 SASEGT. The chain's CDR3 is CASSFHRGEAFF. As DNA, the CDR3 is TGTGCCAGCAGTTTCCACAGGGGTGAGGCTTTCTTT.

This chain connects TRBV19 to TRBJ1-5; 8 bases fit TRBD1. The length of the CDR3 is 14 residues. Looked up from germline, CDR1 is LNHDA and CDR2 is SQIVND (reference sequence). After removal of 7 bases from V and 5 bases from J, the junction contained 7 bases not matched to a gene. CDR3 nucleotide sequence: TGTGCCAGTAATGGACAGGGCTTTTATCAGCCCCAGCATTTT. Its protein is CASNGQGFYQPQHF.

V gene TRBV19 combines with J gene TRBJ2-6, with TRBD1 identical over 9 bases. This CDR3 region has 15 residues. Unmatched junction bases numbered 8, after V lost 10 bases and J lost 4 bases. CDR1 LNHDA and CDR2 SQIVND come from the germline V gene (reference sequence). CDR3 region: CATRTGELGANVLTF. CDR3 in DNA: TGTGCCACCCGGACAGGGGAGCTCGGGGCCAACGTCCTGACTTTC.

In DNA, the CDR3 is TGTGCCAGCTCCCGTGGGCAGGCTGGCACTGAAGCTTTCTTT. Protein: CASSRGQAGTEAFF. V usage is TRBV18 and J usage is TRBJ1-1; D is ambiguous. The CDR3 loop spans 14 amino acids. The V gene lost 6 bases and the J gene lost 4 bases, with 15 bases spanning the gap. Germline CDR1 KGHSH, CDR2 LQKENI.

J is TRBJ2-7 and V is TRBV4-3; 7 nucleotides match TRBD1. The trim removed 1 base at V and 2 bases at J, leaving 8 bases unmatched. The germline V gene encodes CDR1 LGHNA and CDR2 YSLEER. The CDR3 is 16 amino acids. CDR3 DNA sequence: TGCGCCAGCAGCCAAGGAGCCGACAGGGTTACCTACGAGCAGTACTTC. Translated: CASSQGADRVTYEQYF.

This clone was found a few times. The sample carries other DNA sequences with the same CDR3. V usage is TRBV29-1 and J usage is TRBJ1-4; D gene unclear. From germline, CDR1 is SQVTM and CDR2 ANQGSEA. The CDR3 spans 13 residues. Between the trimmed V and J ends, which lost 6 bases and 0 bases, there was a span of 8 bases. The CDR3 nucleotides read TGCAGCGTCACTCATGCAACTAATGAAAAACTGTTTTTT. Protein: CSVTHATNEKLFF. Full variable domain (rest looked up from reference TRBV29-1 and TRBJ1-4): SAVISQKPSRDICQRGTSLTIQCQVDSQVTMMFWYRQQPGQSLTLIATANQGSEATYESGFVIDKFPISRPNLTFSTLTVSNMSPEDSSIYLCSVTHATNEKLFFGSGTQLSVL.

The rearrangement links TRBV27 to TRBJ2-7; perhaps TRBD2 as D (6 bases). Germline CDR1 is MNHEY and CDR2 is SMNVEV (reference sequence). This CDR3 region has 15 residues. Trimming shortened V by 4 bases and J by 0 bases, and 13 bases separated the two germline ends. CDR3 residues: CASSWNGGSSYEQYF. The CDR3 bases are TGTGCCAGCAGTTGGAACGGGGGAAGCTCCTACGAGCAGTACTTC.

V is TRBV6-5 and J is TRBJ1-1; 9 bases map to TRBD1. The V segment lost 6 bases and the J segment 2 bases; nucleotides outside the gene matches: 7. Germline V CDR1 and CDR2: MNHEY, SVGAGI. The length of the CDR3 is 15 residues. Here the CDR3 DNA reads TGTGCCAGCAGCCGAGGGACAGGGTCCAACACTGAAGCTTTCTTT. It encodes CASSRGTGSNTEAFF.

The gene calls are TRBV5-4 and TRBJ2-7, with 8 bases that match TRBD1. Germline CDR1 reads SGHNT; CDR2 reads YYREEE (reference sequence). The CDR3 consists of 15 residues. The J segment lost 0 bases and the V segment lost 2 bases, leaving 4 bases of the junction unmatched. For the CDR3, the DNA is TGTGCCAGCAGCTTCCGGCAGGGGGCCTCCTACGAGCAGTACTTC. Translated: CASSFRQGASYEQYF.

The chain has TRBV6-5 and TRBJ1-5; a possible D gene is TRBD1 (5 bases). This CDR3 spans 13 amino acids. The V and J ends lost 5 bases and 5 bases respectively, with 10 bases between them. CDR1 MNHEY and CDR2 SVGAGI come from the germline V gene. DNA of the CDR3: TGTGCCAGCAGTGTAGACAGCTATCAGCCCCAGCATTTT. Protein sequence: CASSVDSYQPQHF.

This chain links TRBV5-1 with TRBJ2-1, with 7 bases lining up with TRBD2. CDR3 length: 16 amino acids. In germline, CDR1 is SGHRS, CDR2 YFSETQ. The junction had 6 bases not matched to a gene; V was cut back by 1 base and J by 2 bases. CDR3 sequence: CASSLPSAGTYNEQFF. The CDR3 DNA follows: TGCGCCAGCAGCTTGCCCTCAGCGGGGACCTACAATGAGCAGTTCTTC.

This clone was seen more than once but under ten times. The chain employs TRBV11-2 and TRBJ2-7; 8 bases are shared with TRBD1. There are 17 residues in the CDR3. Trimming at V came to 4 bases and at J to 0 bases, leaving 11 bases not matched to a gene. Germline CDR1 is SGHAT and CDR2 is FQNNGV. CDR3 loop: CASSSRPGTGSSYEQYF. The CDR3 DNA reads as TGTGCCAGCAGCTCCCGCCCAGGGACAGGCAGCTCCTACGAGCAGTACTTC.

This rearrangement joins TRBV5-5 to TRBJ2-3; D unclear. Germline CDR1 reads SGHKS; CDR2 reads YYEKEE (reference sequence). The CDR3 consists of 17 residues. Trimming stripped 0 bases from V and 0 bases from J, with 14 bases between. CDR3 loop: CASSLGYLLTSTDTQYF. CDR3 bases: TGTGCCAGCAGCTTGGGCTATCTGCTTACTAGCACAGATACGCAGTATTTT.

This clone showed up just once. The genes are TRBV19 and TRBJ1-6; D is perhaps TRBD1 (6 bases). Germline V gene data show CDR1 as LNHDA and CDR2 as SQIVND (reference sequence). Trimming cost V 5 bases and J 7 bases, with 12 bases left between them. The CDR3 contains 14 residues. As DNA, the CDR3 is TGTGCCAGTAGTGACAGGCTCCTGAATTCACCCCTCCACTTT. Translated: CASSDRLLNSPLHF.

This clone was found a few times. The gene calls are TRBV5-1 and TRBJ1-1, with D possibly TRBD1 on 5 matching bases. The CDR3 runs to 13 residues. V lost 4 bases to trimming and J lost 1 base, with 8 bases between them. Per the germline V gene, CDR1 is SGHRS and CDR2 is YFSETQ. This CDR3 reads CASSLDTNTEAFF. CDR3 DNA: TGCGCCAGCAGCCTGGACACGAACACTGAAGCTTTCTTT.

The chain employs TRBV2 and TRBJ2-1, with 9 bases fitting TRBD1. Germline values: CDR1 SNHLY, CDR2 FYNNEI. The length of the CDR3 is 13 residues. Trimming took 4 bases from V and 12 from J; bases not matched to a gene: 7. CDR3 sequence reads: CASSGGQGPPQFF. CDR3 sequence (DNA): TGTGCCAGCAGTGGCGGACAGGGGCCCCCGCAGTTCTTC.

V is TRBV10-1 and J is TRBJ2-3, with TRBD1 matching 9 bases. Germline trimming cut 2 bases from V and 0 bases from J; bases unmatched to any gene: 15. The CDR3 sequence is 20 residues long. CDR1 and CDR2 (germline): WNHNN, SYGVQD (reference sequence). The CDR3 loop reads CASSEDEDRGFRPSTDTQYF. Here the CDR3 DNA reads TGCGCCAGCAGTGAGGATGAGGACAGGGGTTTCAGACCTAGCACAGATACGCAGTATTTT.